This T cell receptor (beta chain) was captured by sequencing in a study of response to subunit inactivated influenza vaccine. There are a few counts of this clonotype. TCRdb called the RT-PCR reads again in MiXCR, with one record for every CDR3 protein. The sample holds a few hundred thousand distinct CDR3 sequences, roughly 10% seen once. Per germline, CDR1 SGHAT and CDR2 FQNNGV. There are 14 residues in the CDR3. Trimming pared 4 bases from V and 9 bases from J, leaving 18 bases between. The sample was also reused in another study, on T cells expressing NK-cell markers. That work contributes: Synthesis of TCR beta cDNA relied on 5'RACE template switching carrying UMIs. Repertoires of TCR beta were obtained from T cells sorted as CD3+CD56+NKG2C+, CD3+CD56+NKG2C- and CD3+CD56-NKG2C+. Sequencing covered eight donors, seven HCMV-seropositive and one seronegative. For six donors, the dominant NKG2C+ clonotypes made up about 1.0-7.5% of their CD8+ T cells. In several donors, dominant clonotypes made up about 25-65% of CD3+CD56-NKG2C+ cells.

This material consisted of PBMCs from blood, taken on the day of vaccination. The TCR originated in a man aged 50 or older who received an inactivated influenza vaccine. The V gene is TRBV11-2, the J gene TRBJ1-1; D uncertain. CDR3 sequence reads: CASSSPIGKQKAFF. As DNA, the CDR3 is TGTGCCAGCAGCTCCCCAATAGGGAAGCAAAAAGCTTTCTTT.